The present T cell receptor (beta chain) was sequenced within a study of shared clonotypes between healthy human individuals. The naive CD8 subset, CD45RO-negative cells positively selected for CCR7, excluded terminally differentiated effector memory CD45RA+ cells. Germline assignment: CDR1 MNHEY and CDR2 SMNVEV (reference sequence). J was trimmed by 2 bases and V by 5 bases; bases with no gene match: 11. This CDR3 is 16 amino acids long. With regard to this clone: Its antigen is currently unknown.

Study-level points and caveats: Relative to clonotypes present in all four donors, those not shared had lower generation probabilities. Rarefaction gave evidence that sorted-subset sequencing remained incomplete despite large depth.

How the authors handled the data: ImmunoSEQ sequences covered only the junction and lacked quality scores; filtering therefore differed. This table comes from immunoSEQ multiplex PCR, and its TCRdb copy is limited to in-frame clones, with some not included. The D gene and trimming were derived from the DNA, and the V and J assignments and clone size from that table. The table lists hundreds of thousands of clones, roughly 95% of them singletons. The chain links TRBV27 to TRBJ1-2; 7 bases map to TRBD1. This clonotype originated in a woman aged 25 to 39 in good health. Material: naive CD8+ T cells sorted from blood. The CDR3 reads CASSPNPTGLNYGYTF. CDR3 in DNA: TGTGCCAGCAGTCCAAATCCGACAGGGTTAAACTATGGCTACACCTTC.